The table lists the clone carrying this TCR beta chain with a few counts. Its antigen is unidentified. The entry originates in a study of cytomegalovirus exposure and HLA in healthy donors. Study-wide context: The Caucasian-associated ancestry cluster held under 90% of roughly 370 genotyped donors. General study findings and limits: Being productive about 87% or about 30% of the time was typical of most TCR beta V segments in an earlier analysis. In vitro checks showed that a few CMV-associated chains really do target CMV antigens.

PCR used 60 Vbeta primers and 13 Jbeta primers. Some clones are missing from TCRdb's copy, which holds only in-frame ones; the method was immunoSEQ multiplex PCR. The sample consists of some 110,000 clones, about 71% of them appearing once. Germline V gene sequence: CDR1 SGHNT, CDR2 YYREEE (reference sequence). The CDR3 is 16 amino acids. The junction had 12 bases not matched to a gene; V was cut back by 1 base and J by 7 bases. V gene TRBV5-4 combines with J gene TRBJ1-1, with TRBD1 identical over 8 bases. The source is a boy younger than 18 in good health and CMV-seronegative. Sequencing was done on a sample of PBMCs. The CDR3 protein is CASSLRALRGRSEAFF. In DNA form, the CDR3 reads TGTGCCAGCAGCTTGCGCGCCCTCAGGGGGCGGAGTGAAGCTTTCTTT.